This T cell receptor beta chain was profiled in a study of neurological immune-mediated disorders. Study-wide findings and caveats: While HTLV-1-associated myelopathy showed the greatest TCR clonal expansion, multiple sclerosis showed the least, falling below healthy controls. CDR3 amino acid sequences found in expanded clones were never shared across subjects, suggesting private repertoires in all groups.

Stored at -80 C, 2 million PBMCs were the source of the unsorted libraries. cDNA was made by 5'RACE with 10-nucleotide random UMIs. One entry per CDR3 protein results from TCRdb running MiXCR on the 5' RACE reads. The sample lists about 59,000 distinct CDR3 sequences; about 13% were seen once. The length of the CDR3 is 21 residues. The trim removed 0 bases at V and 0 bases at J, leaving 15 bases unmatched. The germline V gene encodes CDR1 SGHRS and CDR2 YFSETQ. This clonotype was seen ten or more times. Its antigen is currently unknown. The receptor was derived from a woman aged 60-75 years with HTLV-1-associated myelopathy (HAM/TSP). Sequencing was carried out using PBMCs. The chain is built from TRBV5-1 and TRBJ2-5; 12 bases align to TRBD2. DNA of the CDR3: TGCGCCAGCAGCTTGGTCTGGGGACTAGCGGGCCGAGGGGCTAACCAAGAGACCCAGTACTTC. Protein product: CASSLVWGLAGRGANQETQYF.